These 30 T cell receptor beta chains came from one sample sequenced in a study of T cell responses to AZD1222 COVID-19 vaccine. Sequenced by immunoSEQ multiplex PCR; TCRdb stores in-frame clones only, minus some. Of around 130,000 clones listed, approximately 86% are singletons. The source material was peripheral blood, sampled on day 0 of AZD1222 vaccination. The receptors were gathered from an adult in good health.

The chain combines TRBV5-1 with TRBJ1-2, with D unclear. V was cut by 4 bases and J by 4 bases, with 20 bases left in between. Germline CDR1 is SGHRS and CDR2 is YFSETQ. The CDR3 consists of 16 residues. The CDR3 sequence: CASSPDLPPLAYGYTF. DNA of the CDR3: TGCGCCAGCAGCCCGGACCTTCCCCCTTTGGCCTATGGCTACACCTTC.

CDR3 protein: CASSHRTWGKTQYF. Written as DNA, the CDR3 is TGTGCCAGCAGCCACCGGACATGGGGAAAGACCCAGTACTTC. V is TRBV3-1 (or the pseudogene TRBV3-2) and J is TRBJ2-5; perhaps TRBD1 as D (5 bases). The CDR3 is made up of 14 amino acids. Germline CDR1 and CDR2: LGHDT and YNNKEL (reference sequence). The V end lost 3 bases, the J end lost 6 bases, and 14 bases lay between the germline ends.

The V and J genes are TRBV7-7 and TRBJ2-2; tentatively, D is TRBD1 (6 bases). V was cut by 5 bases and J by 6 bases, with 13 bases left in between. The CDR3 runs to 14 residues. Germline CDR1 reads SSHAT; CDR2 reads FNYEAQ (reference sequence). DNA of the CDR3: TGTGCCAGCAGCCTTACAGGGCCTCCCGGGGAGCTGTTTTTT. It translates to CASSLTGPPGELFF. Together with reference TRBV7-7 and TRBJ2-2, the CDR3 gives the full variable domain: GAGVSQSPRYKVTKRGQDVTLRCDPISSHATLYWYQQALGQGPEFLTYFNYEAQPDKSGLPSDRFSAERPEGSISTLTIQRTEQRDSAMYRCASSLTGPPGELFFGEGSRLTVL.

CDR3 region: CAWSNTVFSGNTIYF. For the CDR3, the DNA is TGTGCCTGGAGTAACACAGTATTCTCTGGAAACACCATATATTTT. This rearrangement joins TRBV30 to TRBJ1-3; D call uncertain. The CDR3 has 15 amino acids. V lost 2 bases and J 0 bases, leaving 11 bases between the germline ends. Per germline, CDR1 GTSNPN and CDR2 SVGIG (reference sequence). The full variable domain, completed using reference TRBV30 and TRBJ1-3, is SQTIHQWPATLVQPVGSPLSLECTVEGTSNPNLYWYRQAAGRGLQLLFYSVGIGQISSEVPQNLSASRPQDRQFILSSKKLLLSDSGFYLCAWSNTVFSGNTIYFGEGSWLTVV.

This clone has only a few counts. The genes are TRBV6-5 and TRBJ1-1, with 8 bases identical to TRBD1. Losses at the gene ends were 6 bases for V and 4 bases for J; bases not matched to a gene: 7. This CDR3 contains 14 residues. Germline CDR1 and CDR2: MNHEY and SVGAGI. CDR3 in DNA: TGTGCCAGCAGCATGGACAGGGTGATCACTGAAGCTTTCTTT. It encodes CASSMDRVITEAFF.

This sequence joins TRBV7-7 and TRBJ2-2, with D perhaps matching TRBD2 (5 bases). The V and J ends lost 1 base and 3 bases respectively, with 9 bases between them. The CDR3 covers 15 residues. The germline V gene has CDR1 SSHAT and CDR2 FNYEAQ (reference sequence). The CDR3 nucleotides read TGTGCCAGCAGCTTAGAGAACGGGGACACCGGGGAGCTGTTTTTT. This encodes CASSLENGDTGELFF.

This sequence joins TRBV5-1 and TRBJ1-1; D remains ambiguous. The CDR3 contains 15 residues. Germline CDR1 reads SGHRS; CDR2 reads YFSETQ. Trimming left V 0 bases short and J 2 bases short, with 11 bases between. The CDR3 is CASSLDRPINTEAFF. In nucleotides, the CDR3 is TGCGCCAGCAGCTTGGATCGTCCCATTAACACTGAAGCTTTCTTT.

The V gene is TRBV28, the J gene TRBJ1-4; 12 bases line up with TRBD1. The germline gives CDR1 MDHEN, CDR2 SYDVKM. V trimming: 7 bases; J trimming: 10 bases; junction bases outside the gene matches: 7. There are 14 residues in the CDR3. CDR3 nucleotides: TGTGCCAGCAATCCCGGGACAGGGGGCGGAAAACTGTTTTTT. Its translation is CASNPGTGGGKLFF.

The V call is TRBV4-1, the J call TRBJ1-5; D remains unclear. Deletions cut 1 base from V and 2 bases from J, with 12 bases between. Germline V gene data show CDR1 as MGHRA and CDR2 as YSYEKL. This CDR3 is built from 16 residues. In DNA, the CDR3 is TGCGCCAGCAGCCAAGTAGGCGGTGTTGGCAATCAGCCCCAGCATTTT. As protein: CASSQVGGVGNQPQHF.

CDR3 loop: CASSSQGMVDTEAFF. The CDR3 coding sequence is TGTGCCAGCAGTTCACAGGGGATGGTGGACACTGAAGCTTTCTTT. The V gene is TRBV6-5, the J gene TRBJ1-1, with TRBD1 identical over 7 bases. The V and J ends lost 4 bases and 3 bases, in that order; junction bases with no gene match: 8. Germline-derived CDR1 and CDR2 are MNHEY and SVGAGI. The CDR3 is 15 residues long.

This clone occurred once. This rearrangement joins TRBV30 to TRBJ1-2; no clear D. Germline CDR1 GTSNPN, CDR2 SVGIG (reference sequence). The CDR3 runs 11 residues. Trimming removed 3 bases from V and 5 bases from J, with 7 bases in between. The CDR3 nucleotides are TGTGCCTGGAGGGTAGCGTATGGCTACACCTTC. As protein: CAWRVAYGYTF.

The chain is built from TRBV28 and TRBJ2-7; 8 nucleotides agree with TRBD2. V lost 4 bases to trimming and J lost 1 base; unmatched junction nucleotides: 12. The germline CDR1 and CDR2 sequences are MDHEN and SYDVKM. The CDR3 consists of 17 residues. The CDR3: CASSSATGTRDSYEQYF. The DNA of the CDR3 is TGTGCCAGCAGTTCCGCGACGGGGACTAGGGATTCCTACGAGCAGTACTTC.

V usage is TRBV5-4 and J usage is TRBJ2-1; 8 bases are a match to TRBD1. After removal of 5 bases from V and 8 bases from J, the junction contained 9 bases not matched to a gene. The CDR3 is 14 amino acids. From germline, CDR1 is SGHNT and CDR2 YYREEE (reference sequence). As DNA, the CDR3 is TGTGCCAGCAGTCCTAGGGACAGGCTTGATGAGCAGTTCTTC. This codes for CASSPRDRLDEQFF.

V usage is TRBV9 and J usage is TRBJ1-1, with D perhaps matching TRBD1 (6 bases). The V and J ends lost 0 bases and 5 bases respectively, with 8 bases between them. The CDR3 loop spans 13 amino acids. CDR1 is SGDLS and CDR2 is YYNGEE in the germline V gene. In DNA form, the CDR3 reads TGTGCCAGCAGCGTAGGGGGGCAGACTGAAGCTTTCTTT. It yields the protein CASSVGGQTEAFF.

This clone is classed as medium-sized. This chain uses TRBV6-2 or TRBV6-3 with TRBJ2-1; no firm D call. The CDR3 runs 14 residues. With 0 bases removed from V and 8 bases from J, the gap between germline ends came to 11 bases. Germline V gives CDR1 MNHEY, CDR2 SVGEGT. Here the CDR3 reads CASSYSQSVDEQFF. The CDR3 nucleotides are TGTGCCAGCAGTTACTCGCAGAGTGTGGATGAGCAGTTCTTC.

This chain uses TRBV28 with TRBJ1-6; D call uncertain. V lost 11 bases and J 0 bases, leaving 2 bases between the germline ends. This CDR3 spans 11 amino acids. Germline V gene data show CDR1 as MDHEN and CDR2 as SYDVKM. In DNA, the CDR3 is TGTGCCTGCTCCTATAATTCACCCCTCCACTTT. Translating it yields CACSYNSPLHF.

The chain carries TRBV5-1 and TRBJ2-1; D is perhaps TRBD2 (6 bases). Per the germline V gene, CDR1 is SGHRS and CDR2 is YFSETQ. The V end was cut by 5 bases, the J end by 1 base, with 10 bases between. The CDR3 is made up of 14 amino acids. The CDR3 nucleotides are TGCGCCAGCAGGCGGGACTTATCCTACAATGAGCAGTTCTTC. Translation gives CASRRDLSYNEQFF.

The rearrangement links TRBV30 to TRBJ1-1, with 7 nucleotides matching TRBD1. The V gene end was trimmed by 4 bases and the J gene end by 8 bases; junction bases not matched to a gene: 10. In germline, CDR1 is GTSNPN, CDR2 SVGIG (reference sequence). The CDR3 runs to 13 residues. The CDR3 region has the DNA TGTGCCTGGATAAGCCCTGGACAGGCAGAAGCTTTCTTT. The encoded protein is CAWISPGQAEAFF.

CDR3 loop: CASSHAGTGLFTNTEAFF. The CDR3 bases are TGTGCCAGCAGCCATGCAGGGACAGGGCTCTTCACGAACACTGAAGCTTTCTTT. This chain joins TRBV3-1 (or the pseudogene TRBV3-2) and TRBJ1-1, with 9 positions matching TRBD1. The V and J ends lost 3 bases and 1 base, in that order; junction bases with no gene match: 12. This CDR3 spans 18 amino acids. Germline CDR1 LGHDT, CDR2 YNNKEL (reference sequence).

This chain links TRBV4-2 with TRBJ2-1; 12 nucleotides line up with TRBD2. Per the germline V gene, CDR1 is LGHNA and CDR2 is YNFKEQ. This CDR3 region has 16 residues. V lost 0 bases and J lost 9; bases outside the gene matches: 6. CDR3 amino acids: CASSQDRLAGGVEQFF. The CDR3 nucleotides read TGTGCCAGCAGCCAAGATCGTCTAGCGGGAGGGGTTGAGCAGTTCTTC.

This clone was seen once. The chain is built from TRBV6-5 and TRBJ2-1; D is unclear. Germline V CDR1 and CDR2: MNHEY, SVGAGI. The CDR3 consists of 13 residues. V was clipped by 6 bases and J by 8 bases, with 14 bases between them. CDR3 residues: CASRPWERDEQFF. Here the CDR3 DNA reads TGTGCCAGCAGGCCCTGGGAACGGGATGAGCAGTTCTTC.

The chain recombines TRBV11-1 with TRBJ1-1; no clear D. The CDR3 is 12 amino acids. The germline V gene has CDR1 SGHAT and CDR2 FQDESV (reference sequence). Between the trimmed V and J ends, which lost 2 bases and 2 bases, there was a span of 3 bases. CDR3 region: CASSLSNTEAFF. The DNA for the CDR3 is TGTGCCAGCAGCTTATCCAACACTGAAGCTTTCTTT.

This chain links TRBV7-2 with TRBJ2-1, with D perhaps matching TRBD2 (5 bases). The CDR3 is 14 amino acids. The germline V and J ends were trimmed by 3 bases and 0 bases, with 6 bases remaining between them. Germline CDR1 is SGHTA and CDR2 is FQGNSA. The DNA for the CDR3 is TGTGCCAGCAGCTTCAGCGGCTCCTACAATGAGCAGTTCTTC. This sequence encodes CASSFSGSYNEQFF.

The chain uses TRBV28 and TRBJ1-1, with TRBD1 as a possible D gene (6 bases). CDR3 length: 14 amino acids. The V end lost 3 bases, the J end lost 4 bases, and 12 bases lay between the germline ends. Germline CDR1 and CDR2: MDHEN and SYDVKM. CDR3 in amino acids: CASSFYRETTEAFF. The CDR3 coding sequence is TGTGCCAGCAGTTTTTACAGGGAGACCACTGAAGCTTTCTTT. The full variable domain, completed using reference TRBV28 and TRBJ1-1, is DVKVTQSSRYLVKRTGEKVFLECVQDMDHENMFWYRQDPGLGLRLIYFSYDVKMKEKGDIPEGYSVSREKKERFSLILESASTNQTSMYLCASSFYRETTEAFFGQGTRLTVV.

The CDR3 spells CASSYGPDGTDTQYF. DNA for the CDR3: TGTGCCAGCAGTTACGGCCCCGATGGCACAGATACGCAGTATTTT. The chain combines TRBV6-2 or TRBV6-3 with TRBJ2-3, with D unresolved. V was clipped by 2 bases and J by 1 base, with 10 bases between them. The CDR3 is 15 residues long. Germline V gene data show CDR1 as MNHEY and CDR2 as SVGEGT.

The chain links TRBV11-3 to TRBJ2-2, with TRBD2 as a possible D gene (5 bases). V lost 6 bases, J lost 2 bases, and 16 bases lay in between. Germline V gene data show CDR1 as SGHNT and CDR2 as YENEEA. The CDR3 runs to 16 residues. Here the CDR3 DNA reads TGTGCCAGCAGTGCTACCCCAGCGGTTAACACCGGGGAGCTGTTTTTT. As protein: CASSATPAVNTGELFF.

The chain carries TRBV5-5 and TRBJ2-7, with 7 bases that match TRBD1. V lost 6 bases to trimming and J lost 0 bases; unmatched junction nucleotides: 3. The CDR3 has 13 amino acids. The germline V gene has CDR1 SGHKS and CDR2 YYEKEE (reference sequence). Here the CDR3 reads CASTTGLSYEQYF. CDR3 nucleotide sequence: TGTGCCAGCACGACAGGGCTCTCCTACGAGCAGTACTTC.

V and J are TRBV10-3 and TRBJ2-7; D is undetermined. The V gene lost 8 bases and the J gene lost 4 bases, with 0 bases spanning the gap. CDR1 and CDR2 (germline): ENHRY, SYGVKD. CDR3 length equals 8 residues. The CDR3: CAIYEQYF. The DNA of the CDR3 is TGTGCCATCTACGAGCAGTACTTC.

The CDR3 nucleotides are TGTGCCAGCAAATATGGAGGCTACACCTTC. It codes for CASKYGGYTF. This chain joins TRBV28 and TRBJ1-2; no definite D call. The V end was cut by 7 bases, the J end by 8 bases, with 8 bases between. The CDR3 loop spans 10 amino acids. CDR1 and CDR2 from the germline V gene are MDHEN and SYDVKM.

This chain joins TRBV5-1 and TRBJ2-5, with 7 bases fitting TRBD1. The CDR3 length is 15 residues. V lost 2 bases, J lost 0 bases, and 4 bases stayed unmatched. Germline CDR1 SGHRS, CDR2 YFSETQ. The CDR3 spells CASSFLGQNQETQYF. The CDR3 region has the DNA TGCGCCAGCAGCTTCCTGGGACAGAACCAAGAGACCCAGTACTTC.